Presented here are 23 T cell receptor beta chains from one specimen sequenced in a study of blood T cell repertoires in COVID-19. The method was immunoSEQ multiplex PCR; TCRdb's version includes in-frame clones alone and lacks a portion of them. The sample consists of over 60,000 clones, 82% of them appearing once. The sequencing input was peripheral blood. Receptors originate from a human donor in a cohort sampled during active COVID-19.

V usage is TRBV7-2 and J usage is TRBJ2-5; 10 bases agree with TRBD1. The V gene's germline CDR1 is SGHTA and CDR2 FQGNSA. This CDR3 has 15 amino acids. V was clipped by 2 bases and J by 5 bases; unmatched bases: 5. Written as DNA, the CDR3 is TGTGCCAGCAGCTTAAGGGGACAGGGGCCGGAGACCCAGTACTTC. Translating it yields CASSLRGQGPETQYF. Looking up the rest from reference TRBV7-2 and TRBJ2-5 gives the full variable domain: GAGVSQSPSNKVTEKGKDVELRCDPISGHTALYWYRQSLGQGLEFLIYFQGNSAPDKSGLPSDRFSAERTGGSVSTLTIQRTQQEDSAVYLCASSLRGQGPETQYFGPGTRLLVL.

This clone was found once. The rearrangement joins TRBV21-1 to TRBJ1-5. TRBV21-1 has pseudogene status. The CDR3 runs to 14 residues. CDR3 bases: TGTGCCAACCACGGTGGAGATAGCAATCAGCCCCAGCATTTT. This sequence encodes CANHGGDSNQPQHF.

J is TRBJ2-5 and V is TRBV11-2; D might be TRBD2 (5 bases). Trimming shortened V by 0 bases and J by 7 bases, and 15 bases separated the two germline ends. Germline V CDR1 and CDR2: SGHAT, FQNNGV. The length of the CDR3 is 15 residues. CDR3 in amino acids: CASSLERAVGGTQYF. The CDR3 nucleotides read TGTGCCAGCAGCTTAGAGCGGGCAGTTGGTGGGACCCAGTACTTC. The full variable domain, completed using reference TRBV11-2 and TRBJ2-5, is EAGVAQSPRYKIIEKRQSVAFWCNPISGHATLYWYQQILGQGPKLLIQFQNNGVVDDSQLPKDRFSAERLKGVDSTLKIQPAKLEDSAVYLCASSLERAVGGTQYFGPGTRLLVL.

The chain uses TRBV30 and TRBJ1-6, with D possibly TRBD1 on 6 matching bases. The V end was cut by 5 bases, the J end by 10 bases, with 15 bases between. The CDR3 runs 13 residues. CDR1 is GTSNPN, CDR2 SVGIG, per germline (reference sequence). The CDR3, as DNA: TGTGCCTGGGGGGACTACAGGGACTCACCCCTCCACTTT. Its protein product is CAWGDYRDSPLHF.

This clone was observed a few times. The CDR3 DNA reads TGTGCCAGTAGTACAGGCTACGAGCAGTACTTC. Translating it yields CASSTGYEQYF. The genes are TRBV19 and TRBJ2-7, with D unclear. This CDR3 contains 11 residues. V was trimmed by 4 bases and J by 3 bases, leaving 4 bases between them. Germline CDR1 and CDR2: LNHDA and SQIVND (reference sequence).

The chain couples TRBV28 to TRBJ1-3; the D gene is possibly TRBD1 (5 bases). Germline V lookup: CDR1 MDHEN, CDR2 SYDVKM. V was cut by 2 bases and J by 3 bases, with 8 bases left in between. CDR3 length: 14 amino acids. CDR3 nucleotide sequence: TGTGCCAGCAGTTTACCTAGGGGTGGAAACACCATATATTTT. Protein sequence: CASSLPRGGNTIYF.

The chain uses TRBV6-5 and TRBJ2-7; possibly TRBD2 for D (7 bases). The CDR3 has 15 residues. Germline V gene lookup returns CDR1 MNHEY and CDR2 SVGAGI. With 7 bases removed from V and 3 bases from J, the gap between germline ends came to 19 bases. CDR3 sequence: CASKKRGGDLYEQYF. The CDR3 DNA reads as TGTGCCAGCAAAAAGAGGGGGGGGGATCTCTACGAGCAGTACTTC.

The chain has TRBV27 and TRBJ1-2, with a tentative D call TRBD1 (5 bases). In germline, CDR1 is MNHEY, CDR2 SMNVEV (reference sequence). The CDR3 runs 14 residues. Trimming cost V 7 bases and J 7 bases, with 19 bases left between them. DNA for the CDR3: TGTGCCAGCAAGTACGGGGGGGGGATGAGTGGCTACACCTTC. It is translated as CASKYGGGMSGYTF.

The chain couples TRBV7-9 to TRBJ1-6; no firm D call. Trimming shortened V by 4 bases and J by 11 bases, and 12 bases separated the two germline ends. Germline assignment: CDR1 SEHNR and CDR2 FQNEAQ (reference sequence). This CDR3 comprises 13 residues. The CDR3 DNA reads TGTGCCAGCAGCTCCCGACTGGGTACACCCCTCCACTTT. Translating gives CASSSRLGTPLHF.

The chain combines TRBV7-6 with TRBJ2-2; 9 positions match TRBD2. Germline V gene data show CDR1 as SGHVS and CDR2 as FNYEAQ. V lost 5 bases, J lost 6 bases, and 10 bases stayed unmatched. The CDR3 contains 16 residues. CDR3 residues: CASSTSGTSNAGELFF. The DNA of the CDR3 is TGTGCCAGCAGCACCTCCGGGACTAGCAACGCCGGGGAGCTGTTTTTT.

This clone turned up a few times. This sequence joins TRBV7-9 and TRBJ2-1; 9 positions agree with TRBD2. J was trimmed by 6 bases and V by 5 bases; bases with no gene match: 17. Germline lookup yields CDR1 SEHNR and CDR2 FQNEAQ (reference sequence). CDR3 length equals 18 residues. CDR3 DNA: TGTGCCAGCAGCCCAACCCTAGTTCTAGCGGGGTCGGGCAATGAGCAGTTCTTC. Its translation is CASSPTLVLAGSGNEQFF.

This clone was seen a few times. The gene calls are TRBV6-5 and TRBJ1-2; tentatively, D is TRBD1 (6 bases). The CDR3 has 13 amino acids. V was shortened by 5 bases and J by 2 bases, with 9 bases between the two germline ends. Per the germline V gene, CDR1 is MNHEY and CDR2 is SVGAGI. CDR3 bases: TGTGCCAGCAGTCGAACAGGGAACTATGGCTACACCTTC. Residues: CASSRTGNYGYTF.

The chain uses TRBV7-9 and TRBJ2-1; D gene unclear. The CDR3 totals 11 residues. Trimming removed 7 bases from V and 11 bases from J, with 12 bases in between. The germline V gene encodes CDR1 SEHNR and CDR2 FQNEAQ (reference sequence). CDR3 DNA sequence: TGTGCCAGCACCTCCGGTCTAAAGCAGTTCTTC. Amino acids: CASTSGLKQFF.

The gene calls are TRBV4-1 and TRBJ2-5; TRBD1 aligns across 9 bases. CDR3 length: 21 amino acids. CDR1 and CDR2 from the germline V gene are MGHRA and YSYEKL. Trimming cost V 2 bases and J 2 bases; bases outside gene matches: 21. The CDR3 coding sequence is TGCGCCAGCAGCCAATTTAGGGGTCCGGGACAGGGTAGACCGGGGCAAGAGACCCAGTACTTC. The encoded protein is CASSQFRGPGQGRPGQETQYF.

This clone was counted once. Other DNA sequences in the same sample also yield this CDR3. This sequence joins TRBV29-1 and TRBJ2-7, with 11 bases fitting TRBD1. The trim removed 6 bases at V and 0 bases at J, leaving 1 base unmatched. Germline assignment: CDR1 SQVTM and CDR2 ANQGSEA. The CDR3 spans 13 residues. For the CDR3, the DNA is TGCAGCGTCGGGACAGGGGGCTCCTACGAGCAGTACTTC. Its translation is CSVGTGGSYEQYF.

The V and J genes are TRBV7-9 and TRBJ2-7, with D perhaps TRBD2 (6 bases). Germline V gene sequence: CDR1 SEHNR, CDR2 FQNEAQ (reference sequence). Trimming pared 6 bases from V and 5 bases from J, leaving 11 bases between. This CDR3 has 12 residues. CDR3 sequence (DNA): TGTGCCAGCAGTTCCGGAGGGGACGAGCAGTACTTC. This gives the protein CASSSGGDEQYF.

V usage is TRBV5-6 and J usage is TRBJ1-5; D might be TRBD1 (6 bases). V was pared by 4 bases and J by 0 bases, with 14 bases between. This CDR3 has 16 residues. CDR1 is SGHDT, CDR2 YYEEEE, per germline. CDR3 protein: CASSAGGGNSNQPQHF. Here the CDR3 DNA reads TGTGCCAGCAGCGCGGGAGGGGGAAATAGCAATCAGCCCCAGCATTTT.

V usage is TRBV9 and J usage is TRBJ1-4; tentative D call: TRBD1 (6 bases). CDR3 length: 18 residues. The V gene's germline CDR1 is SGDLS and CDR2 YYNGEE. V lost 4 bases and J lost 1, with 20 bases in between. The DNA of the CDR3 is TGTGCCAGCAGCCCGAGTTTGGGCAGAGGGGGAACTAATGAAAAACTGTTTTTT. Its translation: CASSPSLGRGGTNEKLFF.

This clone appeared a few times. The chain couples TRBV5-1 to TRBJ1-4; TRBD1 aligns across 9 bases. Germline V gene data show CDR1 as SGHRS and CDR2 as YFSETQ. V shed 6 bases, J shed 5 bases, and the junction held 2 bases outside the gene matches. CDR3 length: 13 residues. The CDR3 nucleotides read TGCGCCAGCACCGGACAGGGGAATGAAAAACTGTTTTTT. Residues: CASTGQGNEKLFF.

The CDR3 DNA reads TGTGCCAGTTCTCAGGGAATAGCCAAAAACATTCAGTACTTC. This codes for CASSQGIAKNIQYF. V and J are TRBV14 and TRBJ2-4, with D tentatively TRBD1 (5 bases). Trimming shortened V by 9 bases and J by 0 bases, and 12 bases separated the two germline ends. Per germline, CDR1 SGHDN and CDR2 FVKESK. This CDR3 comprises 14 residues.

This chain joins TRBV27 and TRBJ1-1; 10 bases line up with TRBD1. The CDR3 is 13 residues long. Losses at the gene ends were 3 bases for V and 7 bases for J; bases not matched to a gene: 2. Germline CDR1 reads MNHEY; CDR2 reads SMNVEV (reference sequence). CDR3 protein: CASSFGQGVEAFF. In DNA, the CDR3 is TGTGCCAGCAGTTTCGGACAGGGGGTTGAAGCTTTCTTT.

The rearrangement joins TRBV6-5 to TRBJ2-1; 7 bases fit TRBD1. The germline V gene encodes CDR1 MNHEY and CDR2 SVGAGI. This CDR3 is 13 amino acids long. The ends lost 6 bases at V and 10 bases at J; junction bases unmatched: 9. CDR3 DNA sequence: TGTGCCAGCAGGATGACAGGGTATCAAGAGCAGTTCTTC. Its protein is CASRMTGYQEQFF.

The rearrangement uses TRBV7-9 and TRBJ1-1, with D unresolved. CDR1 is SEHNR, CDR2 FQNEAQ, per germline (reference sequence). This CDR3 has 17 amino acids. V was clipped by 0 bases and J by 5 bases, with 19 bases between them. CDR3 coding DNA: TGTGCCAGCAGCTTAGCAGTTTTTGCCTCGACCGGGACTGAAGCTTTCTTT. Its translation is CASSLAVFASTGTEAFF.